This T cell receptor (beta chain) was identified in a study of control samples from healthy donors and cancer patients. This table comes from immunoSEQ multiplex PCR, and its TCRdb copy is limited to in-frame clones, with some not included. This sample's table has about 210,000 clones. The clonotype originates from a woman aged 30 to 39 in good health. The source material was blood.

The CDR3 DNA follows: TGTGCCAGCAGAGCCTCAGGGTTCGTTGGTGAAAAACTGTTTTTT. It specifies CASRASGFVGEKLFF. The rearrangement joins TRBV6-5 to TRBJ1-4; D might be TRBD1 (5 bases). Trimming cost V 6 bases and J 7 bases, with 18 bases left between them. There are 15 residues in the CDR3. Germline lookup yields CDR1 MNHEY and CDR2 SVGAGI.